This is a list of T cell receptor beta chains from one sample in a study of CD8 T cells in Susac syndrome. TCRdb independently ran MiXCR on the immunoSEQ multiplex PCR reads; one entry per CDR3 protein. The table has some 120,000 distinct CDR3 sequences, 80% to 95% seen once. The sequenced sample was CD8+ T cells from PBMCs. The receptors shown here come from a human donor in good health. CDR3s include the opening cysteine and the closing phenylalanine or tryptophan. A D gene is named only where the DNA matches it firmly. Some rows have no size entry. The others give once, few or many, or a class for an expanded clone.

CDR3: CASRPRQGRTEAFF
DNA: TGCGCCAGCAGGCCCAGGCAGGGACGTACCGAAGCTTTCTTT
size: NA
D: NA
J: TRBJ1-1
V: TRBV5-1

CDR3: CSVDRQGDNYGYTF
DNA: TGCAGCGTCGATAGACAGGGGGATAACTATGGCTACACCTTC
size: NA
D: TRBD1
J: TRBJ1-2
V: TRBV29-1

CDR3: CASSLAGRGAFF
DNA: TGTGCCAGCAGCTTAGCAGGGAGGGGAGCTTTCTTT
size: NA
D: NA
J: TRBJ1-1
V: TRBV7-6

CDR3: CASSQRASLNTEAFF
DNA: TGCGCCAGCAGCCAAAGGGCGAGCCTGAACACTGAAGCTTTCTTT
size: NA
D: NA
J: TRBJ1-1
V: TRBV4-3

CDR3: CSARELVNGNTIYF
DNA: TGCAGTGCTAGAGAACTGGTGAATGGAAACACCATATATTTT
size: once
D: NA
J: TRBJ1-3
V: TRBV20-1

CDR3: CASSTGGYTEAFF
DNA: TGTGCCAGCAGCACAGGGGGCTACACTGAAGCTTTCTTT
size: NA
D: TRBD1
J: TRBJ1-1
V: TRBV27

CDR3: CSARAPGGNTEAFF
DNA: TGCAGTGCTAGAGCCCCAGGGGGTAACACTGAAGCTTTCTTT
size: NA
D: TRBD1
J: TRBJ1-1
V: TRBV20-1

CDR3: CSVAGVDGELFF
DNA: TGCAGCGTTGCGGGGGTGGACGGGGAGCTGTTTTTT
size: NA
D: NA
J: TRBJ2-2
V: TRBV29-1

CDR3: CASSEPYRAPQHF
DNA: TGTGCCAGCAGTGAGCCCTACAGGGCCCCCCAGCATTTT
size: NA
D: NA
J: TRBJ1-5
V: TRBV25-1

CDR3: CASSNRGQGGYEQYF
DNA: TGTGCCAGCAGTAACCGGGGACAGGGGGGCTACGAGCAGTACTTC
size: NA
D: TRBD1
J: TRBJ2-7
V: TRBV6-6

CDR3: CATHPETNYGYTF
DNA: TGTGCCACTCACCCGGAGACTAACTATGGCTACACCTTC
size: NA
D: NA
J: TRBJ1-2
V: TRBV6-6

CDR3: CASSGTENQPQHF
DNA: TGTGCCAGCAGCGGGACCGAGAATCAGCCCCAGCATTTT
size: NA
D: NA
J: TRBJ1-5
V: TRBV9

CDR3: CAISRQTNTEAFF
DNA: TGTGCCATCAGTAGACAGACAAACACTGAAGCTTTCTTT
size: NA
D: NA
J: TRBJ1-1
V: TRBV10-3

CDR3: CASSLDRFSIGELFF
DNA: TGTGCCAGCAGCTTAGATCGTTTCTCAATCGGGGAGCTGTTTTTT
size: NA
D: NA
J: TRBJ2-2
V: TRBV7-2

CDR3: CASGGLFEQYF
DNA: TGTGCCAGCGGGGGCCTTTTCGAGCAGTACTTC
size: NA
D: NA
J: TRBJ2-7
V: TRBV19

CDR3: CASGETEAFF
DNA: TGTGCCAGCGGCGAGACTGAAGCTTTCTTT
size: once
D: NA
J: TRBJ1-1
V: TRBV3-1

CDR3: CASSRASYEQYF
DNA: TGTGCCAGCAGTCGGGCCTCCTACGAGCAGTACTTC
size: once
D: NA
J: TRBJ2-7
V: TRBV25-1

CDR3: CASGRGSSTDTQYF
DNA: TGTGCCAGCGGGAGGGGTTCTAGCACAGATACGCAGTATTTT
size: NA
D: TRBD2
J: TRBJ2-3
V: TRBV7-8